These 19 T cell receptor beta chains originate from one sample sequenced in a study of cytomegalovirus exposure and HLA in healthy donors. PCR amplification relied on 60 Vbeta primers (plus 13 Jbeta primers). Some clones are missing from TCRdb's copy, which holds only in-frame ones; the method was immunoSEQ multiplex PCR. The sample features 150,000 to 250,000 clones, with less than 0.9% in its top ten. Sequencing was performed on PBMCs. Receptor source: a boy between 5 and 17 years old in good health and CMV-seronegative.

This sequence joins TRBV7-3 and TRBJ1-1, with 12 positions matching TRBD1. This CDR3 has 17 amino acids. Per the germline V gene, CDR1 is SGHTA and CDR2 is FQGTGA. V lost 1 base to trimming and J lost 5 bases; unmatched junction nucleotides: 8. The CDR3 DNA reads TGTGCCAGCAGCTTAAGGGCCAGGGACAGGGGGCGGACTGAAGCTTTCTTT. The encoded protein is CASSLRARDRGRTEAFF.

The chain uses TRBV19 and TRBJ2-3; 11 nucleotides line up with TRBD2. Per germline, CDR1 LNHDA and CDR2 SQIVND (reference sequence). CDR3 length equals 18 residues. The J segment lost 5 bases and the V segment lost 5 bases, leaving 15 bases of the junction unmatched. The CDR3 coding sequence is TGTGCCAGTAGTGGGTGGACACGTAGCGGGGGGGCAAGAGATACGCAGTATTTT. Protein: CASSGWTRSGGARDTQYF.

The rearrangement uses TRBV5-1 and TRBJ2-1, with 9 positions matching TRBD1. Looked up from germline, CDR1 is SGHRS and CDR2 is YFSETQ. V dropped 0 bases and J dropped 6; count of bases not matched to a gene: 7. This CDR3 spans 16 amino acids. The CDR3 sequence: CASSLEIGTGLNEQFF. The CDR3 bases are TGCGCCAGCAGCTTGGAGATCGGGACAGGGCTCAATGAGCAGTTCTTC.

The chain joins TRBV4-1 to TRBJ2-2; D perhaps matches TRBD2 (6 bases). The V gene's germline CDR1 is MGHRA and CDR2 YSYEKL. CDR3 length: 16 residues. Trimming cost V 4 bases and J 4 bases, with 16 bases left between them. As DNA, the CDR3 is TGCGCCAGCAGCCGCCGGGGTGGGGGGATCACCGGGGAGCTGTTTTTT. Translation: CASSRRGGGITGELFF.

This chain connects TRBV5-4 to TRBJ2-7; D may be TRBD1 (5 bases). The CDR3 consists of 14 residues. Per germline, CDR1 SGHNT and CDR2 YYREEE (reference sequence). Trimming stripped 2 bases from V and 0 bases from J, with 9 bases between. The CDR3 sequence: CASSFQGTSYEQYF. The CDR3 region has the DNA TGTGCCAGCAGCTTCCAGGGTACCTCCTACGAGCAGTACTTC.

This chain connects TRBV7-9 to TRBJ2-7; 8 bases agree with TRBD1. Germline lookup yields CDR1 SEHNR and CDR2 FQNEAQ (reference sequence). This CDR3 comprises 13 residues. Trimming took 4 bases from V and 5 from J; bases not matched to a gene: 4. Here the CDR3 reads CASSWTGRDEQYF. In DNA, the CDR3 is TGTGCCAGCAGCTGGACAGGGAGAGACGAGCAGTACTTC.

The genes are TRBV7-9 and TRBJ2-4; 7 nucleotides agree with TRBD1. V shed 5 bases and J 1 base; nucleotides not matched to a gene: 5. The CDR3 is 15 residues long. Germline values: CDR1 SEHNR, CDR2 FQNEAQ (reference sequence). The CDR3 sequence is CASSEDRVAKNIQYF. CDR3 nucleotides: TGTGCCAGCAGCGAAGACAGGGTGGCCAAAAACATTCAGTACTTC.

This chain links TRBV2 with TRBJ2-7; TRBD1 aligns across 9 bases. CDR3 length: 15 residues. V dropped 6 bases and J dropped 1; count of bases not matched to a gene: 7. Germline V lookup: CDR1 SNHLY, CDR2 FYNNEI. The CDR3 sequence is CASSATGGGSYEQYF. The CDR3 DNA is TGTGCCAGCAGCGCAACAGGGGGCGGATCCTACGAGCAGTACTTC.

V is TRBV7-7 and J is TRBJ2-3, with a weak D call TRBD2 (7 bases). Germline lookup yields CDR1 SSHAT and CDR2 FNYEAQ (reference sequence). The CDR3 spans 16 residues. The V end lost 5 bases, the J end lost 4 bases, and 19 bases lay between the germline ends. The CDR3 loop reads CASSPGTRGGADTQYF. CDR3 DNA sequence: TGTGCCAGCAGCCCCGGGACGAGGGGGGGGGCAGATACGCAGTATTTT.

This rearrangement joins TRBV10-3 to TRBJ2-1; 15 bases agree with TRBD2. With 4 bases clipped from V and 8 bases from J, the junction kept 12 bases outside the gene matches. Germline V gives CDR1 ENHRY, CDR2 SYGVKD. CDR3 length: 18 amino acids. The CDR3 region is CAISGGLAGGGQRDEQFF. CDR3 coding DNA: TGTGCCATCAGTGGGGGACTAGCGGGGGGTGGGCAGCGGGATGAGCAGTTCTTC.

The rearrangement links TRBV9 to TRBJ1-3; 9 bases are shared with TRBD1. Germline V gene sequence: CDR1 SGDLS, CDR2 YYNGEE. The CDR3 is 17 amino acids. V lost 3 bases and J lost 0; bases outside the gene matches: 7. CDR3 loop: CASSERTGALSGNTIYF. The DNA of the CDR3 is TGTGCCAGCAGCGAACGGACAGGGGCCCTCTCTGGAAACACCATATATTTT.

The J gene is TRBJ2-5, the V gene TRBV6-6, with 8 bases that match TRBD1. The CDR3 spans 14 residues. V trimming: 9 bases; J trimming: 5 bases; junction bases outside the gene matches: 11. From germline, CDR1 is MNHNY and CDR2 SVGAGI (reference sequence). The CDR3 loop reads CASYRTGGEETQYF. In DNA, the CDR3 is TGTGCCAGTTATCGTACAGGGGGTGAGGAGACCCAGTACTTC.

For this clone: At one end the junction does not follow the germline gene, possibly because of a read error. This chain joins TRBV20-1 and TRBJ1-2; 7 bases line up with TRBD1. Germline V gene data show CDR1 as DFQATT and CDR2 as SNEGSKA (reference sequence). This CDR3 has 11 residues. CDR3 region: CGAAGGYGYTF. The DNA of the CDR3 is TGCGGTGCCGCAGGGGGATACGGCTACACCTTC.

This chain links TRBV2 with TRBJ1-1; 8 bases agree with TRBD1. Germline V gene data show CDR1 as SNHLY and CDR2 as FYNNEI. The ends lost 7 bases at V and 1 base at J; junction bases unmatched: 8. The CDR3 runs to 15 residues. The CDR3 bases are TGTGCCAGCAAAAAAGTACAGGGGGAGAACACTGAAGCTTTCTTT. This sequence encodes CASKKVQGENTEAFF.

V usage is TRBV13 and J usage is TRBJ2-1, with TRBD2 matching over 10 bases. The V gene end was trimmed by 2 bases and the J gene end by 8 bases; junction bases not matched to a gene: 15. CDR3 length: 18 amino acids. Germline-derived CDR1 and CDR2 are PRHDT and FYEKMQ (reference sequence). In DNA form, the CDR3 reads TGTGCCAGCAGCTTAAAAGTACTGGGAGCGGGGGGGCCAGATGAGCAGTTCTTC. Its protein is CASSLKVLGAGGPDEQFF.

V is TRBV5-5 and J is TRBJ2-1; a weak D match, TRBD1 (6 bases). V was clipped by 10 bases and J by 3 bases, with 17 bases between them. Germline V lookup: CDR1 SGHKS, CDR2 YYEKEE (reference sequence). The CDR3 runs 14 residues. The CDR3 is CAGAPGVSYNEQFF. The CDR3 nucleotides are TGTGCCGGCGCCCCAGGGGTCAGCTACAATGAGCAGTTCTTC.

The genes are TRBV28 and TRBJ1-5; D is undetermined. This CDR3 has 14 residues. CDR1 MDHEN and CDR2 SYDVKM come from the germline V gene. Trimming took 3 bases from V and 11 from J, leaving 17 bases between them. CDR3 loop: CASSLTLQNMAQHF. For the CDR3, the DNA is TGTGCCAGCAGTTTGACACTTCAGAACATGGCCCAGCATTTT.

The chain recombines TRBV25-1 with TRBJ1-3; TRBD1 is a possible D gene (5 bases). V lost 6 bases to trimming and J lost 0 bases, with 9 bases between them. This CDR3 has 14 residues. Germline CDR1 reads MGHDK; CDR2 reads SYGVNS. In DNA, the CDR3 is TGTGCCAGCAGCGACAGCTACTCTGGAAACACCATATATTTT. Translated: CASSDSYSGNTIYF.

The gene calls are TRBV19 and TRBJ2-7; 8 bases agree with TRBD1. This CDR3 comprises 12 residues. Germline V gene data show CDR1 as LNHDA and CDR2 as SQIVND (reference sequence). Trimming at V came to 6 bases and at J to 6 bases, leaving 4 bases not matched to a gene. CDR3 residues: CASRTGEAEQYF. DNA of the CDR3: TGTGCCAGTAGGACAGGGGAAGCCGAGCAGTACTTC.